This T cell receptor beta chain was profiled in a study of neurological immune-mediated disorders. The CDR3 is 14 residues long. The V end was cut by 3 bases, the J end by 2 bases, with 12 bases between. Germline V lookup: CDR1 DFQATT, CDR2 SNEGSKA (reference sequence). Each CDR3 protein gets one entry after TCRdb re-called the 5' RACE reads with MiXCR. The repertoire holds tens of thousands of distinct CDR3 sequences, with around 3.1% as singletons. This clonotype was counted ten times or more. The receptor's source is a man in his forties with multiple sclerosis. The rearrangement links TRBV20-1 to TRBJ2-3; unclear D gene. The sequenced sample consisted of PBMCs. The CDR3 bases are TGCAGTGCTAGGGACCACCTAAACACAGATACGCAGTATTTT. Translating it yields CSARDHLNTDTQYF.